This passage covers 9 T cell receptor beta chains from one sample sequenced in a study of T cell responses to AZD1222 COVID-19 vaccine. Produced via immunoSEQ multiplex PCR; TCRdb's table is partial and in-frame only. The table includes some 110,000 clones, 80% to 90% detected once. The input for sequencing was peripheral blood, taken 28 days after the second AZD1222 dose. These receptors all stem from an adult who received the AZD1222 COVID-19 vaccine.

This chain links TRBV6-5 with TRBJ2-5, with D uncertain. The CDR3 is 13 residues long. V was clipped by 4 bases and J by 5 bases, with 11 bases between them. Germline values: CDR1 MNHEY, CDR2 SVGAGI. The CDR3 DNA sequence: TGTGCCAGCAGTTTTCAACCTTGGGAGACCCAGTACTTC. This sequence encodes CASSFQPWETQYF.

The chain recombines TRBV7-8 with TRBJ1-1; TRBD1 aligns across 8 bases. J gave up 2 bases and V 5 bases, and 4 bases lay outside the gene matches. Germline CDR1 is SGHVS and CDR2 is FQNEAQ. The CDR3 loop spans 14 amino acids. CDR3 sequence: CASSIDRGNTEAFF. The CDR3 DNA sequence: TGTGCCAGCAGCATCGACAGGGGCAACACTGAAGCTTTCTTT.

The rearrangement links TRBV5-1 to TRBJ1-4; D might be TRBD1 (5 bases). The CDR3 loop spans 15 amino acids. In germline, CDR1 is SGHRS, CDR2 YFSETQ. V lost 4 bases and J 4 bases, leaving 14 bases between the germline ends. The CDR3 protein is CASSMGTQLNEKLFF. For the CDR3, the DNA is TGCGCCAGCAGCATGGGGACTCAGCTTAATGAAAAACTGTTTTTT.

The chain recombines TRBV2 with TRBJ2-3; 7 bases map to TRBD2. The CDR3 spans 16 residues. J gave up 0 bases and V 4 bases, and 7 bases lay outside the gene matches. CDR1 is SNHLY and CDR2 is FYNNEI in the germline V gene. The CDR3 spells CASSAAGLLSTDTQYF. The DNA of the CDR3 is TGTGCCAGCAGTGCAGCGGGGCTCCTAAGCACAGATACGCAGTATTTT.

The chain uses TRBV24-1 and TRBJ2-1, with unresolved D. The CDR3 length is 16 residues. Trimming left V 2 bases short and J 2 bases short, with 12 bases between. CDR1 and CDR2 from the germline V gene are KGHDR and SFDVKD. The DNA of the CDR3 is TGTGCCACCAGTGATTCGATCTACCCGGCCTACAATGAGCAGTTCTTC. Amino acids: CATSDSIYPAYNEQFF.

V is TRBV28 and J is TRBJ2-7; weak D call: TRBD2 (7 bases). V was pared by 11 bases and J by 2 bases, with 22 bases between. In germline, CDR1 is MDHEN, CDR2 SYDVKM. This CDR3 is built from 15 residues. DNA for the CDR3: TGTGCCGCTGCCGGGGGCGGGAGTGGCGCCTACGAGCAGTACTTC. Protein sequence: CAAAGGGSGAYEQYF.

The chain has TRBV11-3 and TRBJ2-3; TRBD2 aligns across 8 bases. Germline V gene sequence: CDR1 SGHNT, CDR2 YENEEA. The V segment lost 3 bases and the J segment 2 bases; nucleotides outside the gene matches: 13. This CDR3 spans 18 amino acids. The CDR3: CASSLSYSGALFTDTQYF. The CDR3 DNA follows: TGTGCCAGCAGCTTGAGTTATAGCGGGGCCCTATTCACAGATACGCAGTATTTT.

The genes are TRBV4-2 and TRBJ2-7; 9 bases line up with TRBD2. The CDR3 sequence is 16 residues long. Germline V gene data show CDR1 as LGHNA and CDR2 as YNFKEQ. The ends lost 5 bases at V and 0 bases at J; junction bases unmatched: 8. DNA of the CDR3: TGTGCCAGCAGCAAAGCGGCTAGCGGGGACTCCTACGAGCAGTACTTC. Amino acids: CASSKAASGDSYEQYF.

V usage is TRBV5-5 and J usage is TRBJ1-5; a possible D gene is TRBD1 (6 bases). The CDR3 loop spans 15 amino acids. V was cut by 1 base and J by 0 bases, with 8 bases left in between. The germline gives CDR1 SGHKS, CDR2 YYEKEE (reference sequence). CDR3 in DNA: TGTGCCAGCAGCTTGATGACAGGTAGCAATCAGCCCCAGCATTTT. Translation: CASSLMTGSNQPQHF.